A selection of T cell receptor beta chains follows, all from one sample in a study of blood T cells in healthy people across ages. Each CDR3 protein is one row after TCRdb ran MiXCR on the 5' RACE reads. The table has approximately 1.5 million distinct CDR3 sequences, roughly 43% seen once. Sequenced: blood. These receptors were collected from a young woman in good health. CDR3s include the opening cysteine and the closing phenylalanine or tryptophan. Expanded clones are given a class, and other clones once, few, many or no size at all.

V	size	CDR3
TRBV7-2	many	CASSYLGQQETQYF
TRBV20-1	NA	CSAVDRFSYGYTF
TRBV6-2/TRBV6-3	NA	CASNTIRDRSTDTQYF
TRBV3-1	NA	CASSQTNRDFLSYEQYF
TRBV28	NA	CASSKTATGELFF
TRBV6-6	few	CASSYDGGVGELFF
TRBV28	NA	CSSSRGGLGNIQYF
TRBV12-3/TRBV12-4	few	CASSPREREETQYF
TRBV12-3/TRBV12-4	NA	CASTKEGVYGYTF
TRBV6-5	NA	CASRDRAGANVLTF
TRBV6-2/TRBV6-3	many	CASSERDEQYF
TRBV4-1	NA	CASSQWPGAANYGYTF
TRBV6-6	NA	CASRTVREGDTQYF
TRBV7-2	NA	CASSRTFPTYEQYF
TRBV2	NA	CASSEARQPNYGYTF
TRBV18	NA	CASSQPQLREQFF
TRBV7-2	NA	CASSTGLHGRVTQYF
TRBV29-1	NA	CSVVAGLSSYEQYF
TRBV5-1	NA	CASSSHDWNTGELFF
TRBV14	few	CASSQDGRVSWYNEQFF
TRBV28	few	CASSPLHPLREQYF
TRBV25-1	NA	CAIGPEYQETQFF
TRBV4-1	few	CASSQVKGGWGDTQYF
TRBV5-1	NA	CASSPGQGAAKLFF
TRBV28	few	CASTQGQGGDEQYF
TRBV20-1	few	CSAGTGMTSYNEQFF
TRBV7-9	many	CASSAATNEKLFF
TRBV11-2	NA	CASKLGPHRGNEQFF
TRBV3-1	few	CASSDLNTDTQYF
TRBV7-9	few	CASSSDRGRNYGYTF
TRBV12-3/TRBV12-4	NA	CASSLVPHGYTF
TRBV3-1	NA	CASSQEGWGLAESFSYEQYF
TRBV6-5	many	CASSSSPNRGLLHF
TRBV5-1	few	CASSGGLADTGELFF
TRBV27	NA	CASRGAGGNSNQPQHF
TRBV28	few	CASNLVLGTNEKLFF
TRBV6-2/TRBV6-3	NA	CASSYGGLGTGELFF